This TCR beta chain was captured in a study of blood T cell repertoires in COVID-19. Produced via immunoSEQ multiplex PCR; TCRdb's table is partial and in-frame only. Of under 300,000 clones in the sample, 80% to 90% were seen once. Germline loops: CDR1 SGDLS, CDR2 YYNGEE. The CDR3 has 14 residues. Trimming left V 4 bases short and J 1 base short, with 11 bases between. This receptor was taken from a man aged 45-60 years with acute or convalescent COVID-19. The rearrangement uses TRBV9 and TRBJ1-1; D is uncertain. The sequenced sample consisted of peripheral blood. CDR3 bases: TGTGCCAGCAGCTTCGACGGGGAGAACACTGAAGCTTTCTTT. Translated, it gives CASSFDGENTEAFF. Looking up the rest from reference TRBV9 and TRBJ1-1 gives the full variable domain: DSGVTQTPKHLITATGQRVTLRCSPRSGDLSVYWYQQSLDQGLQFLIQYYNGEERAKGNILERFSAQQFPDLHSELNLSSLELGDSALYFCASSFDGENTEAFFGQGTRLTVV.